This is a list of T cell receptor beta chains from one sample in a study of human T cells and chemical hapten exposure. Via MiXCR, TCRdb re-called the 5' RACE reads, giving one row per CDR3 protein. The repertoire holds roughly 120,000 distinct CDR3 sequences, approximately 20% seen once, with around 2.7% in the top ten. The receptors here all came from a human donor in good health. The CDR3 runs from the conserved cysteine through the conserved F or W. A D gene is named only where the DNA matches it firmly. Some rows have no size entry. The others give once, few or many, or a class for an expanded clone.

v_call	clone_size	j_call	d_call	cdr3_aa	cdr3_nt
TRBV5-1	.	TRBJ1-1	.	CASSKETVPAAEAFF	TGCGCCAGCAGCAAAGAGACAGTCCCGGCCGCTGAAGCTTTCTTT
TRBV5-4	few	TRBJ2-1	.	CASSWAVSSYNEQFF	TGTGCCAGCAGCTGGGCGGTAAGCTCCTACAATGAGCAGTTCTTC
TRBV29-1	.	TRBJ2-7	.	CSVVLSPSYEQYF	TGCAGCGTTGTATTGTCACCGTCCTACGAGCAGTACTTC
TRBV12-3/TRBV12-4	.	TRBJ2-7	.	CASTTGETYEQYF	TGTGCCAGCACCACGGGGGAAACCTACGAGCAGTACTTC
TRBV7-3	few	TRBJ1-1	TRBD1	CASSPLPRGTGGTEAFF	TGTGCCAGCAGCCCCCTCCCCCGGGGGACAGGGGGCACTGAAGCTTTCTTT
TRBV2	.	TRBJ2-3	.	CASSGTEADTQYF	TGTGCCAGCAGTGGGACGGAGGCAGATACGCAGTATTTT
TRBV27	few	TRBJ2-2	.	CASSFQFPLSGAGELFF	TGTGCCAGCAGTTTTCAGTTCCCCTTAAGTGGCGCCGGGGAGCTGTTTTTT
TRBV18	.	TRBJ1-1	.	CASSFPGVNTEAFF	TGTGCCAGCTCTTTCCCAGGGGTGAACACTGAAGCTTTCTTT
TRBV7-3	.	TRBJ2-1	.	CASSLTAISAYNEQFF	TGTGCCAGCAGCTTAACTGCTATTTCTGCCTACAATGAGCAGTTCTTC
TRBV4-2	.	TRBJ1-1	TRBD1	CASSQRGRGTEAFF	TGTGCCAGCAGCCAAAGGGGGCGTGGGACTGAAGCTTTCTTT
TRBV3-1	.	TRBJ1-2	.	CASSQVGGALGYTF	TGTGCCAGCAGCCAAGTGGGGGGGGCGCTTGGCTACACCTTC
TRBV27	few	TRBJ1-2	.	CASSWGYNYGYTF	TGTGCCAGCAGTTGGGGATATAACTATGGCTACACCTTC
TRBV3-1	few	TRBJ2-7	.	CASKSRRSSYEQYF	TGTGCCAGCAAATCGCGTAGGAGCTCCTACGAGCAGTACTTC
TRBV7-3	.	TRBJ2-1	TRBD2	CASSPGLAVEQFF	TGTGCCAGCAGCCCCGGACTAGCGGTTGAGCAGTTCTTC
TRBV4-2	.	TRBJ1-4	.	CASSQGSEKLFF	TGTGCCAGCAGCCAAGGTTCCGAAAAACTGTTTTTT
TRBV4-1	.	TRBJ2-6	.	CASSQERASGANVLTF	TGCGCCAGCAGCCAAGAACGGGCCTCTGGGGCCAACGTCCTGACTTTC
TRBV29-1	.	TRBJ1-2	.	CSVGDANWNYGYTF	TGCAGCGTTGGGGACGCTAACTGGAACTATGGCTACACCTTC
TRBV4-2	few	TRBJ2-2	TRBD2	CASSQQGRGTANTGELFF	TGTGCCAGCAGCCAGCAAGGGAGGGGAACGGCAAACACCGGGGAGCTGTTTTTT
TRBV24-1	.	TRBJ2-2	.	CATSDSPTGELFF	TGTGCCACCAGTGATTCCCCCACCGGGGAGCTGTTTTTT
TRBV27	few	TRBJ2-2	.	CASSTARSTGELFF	TGTGCCAGCAGTACCGCCCGTTCCACCGGGGAGCTGTTTTTT
TRBV4-1	.	TRBJ1-1	.	CASSQGQGRDEAFF	TGCGCCAGCAGCCAAGGGCAGGGAAGGGATGAAGCTTTCTTT
TRBV24-1	few	TRBJ1-1	.	CATSGRGDKEAFF	TGTGCCACCAGTGGGAGGGGGGACAAAGAAGCTTTCTTT
TRBV7-9	.	TRBJ1-1	.	CASSYGAEAFF	TGTGCCAGCAGCTACGGGGCTGAAGCTTTCTTT
TRBV20-1	few	TRBJ2-7	.	CSARDRVYEQYF	TGCAGTGCTAGAGATCGTGTCTACGAGCAGTACTTC
TRBV6-2/TRBV6-3	many	TRBJ2-5	.	CASSYNQGPETQYF	TGTGCCAGCAGTTACAATCAGGGACCCGAGACCCAGTACTTC
TRBV12-3/TRBV12-4	.	TRBJ2-6	.	CASSLSLVLTF	TGTGCCAGCAGTTTAAGTCTCGTCCTGACTTTC
TRBV30	few	TRBJ1-2	TRBD1	CAWSLPQGANYGYTF	TGTGCCTGGAGTCTACCTCAGGGGGCGAACTATGGCTACACCTTC
TRBV5-4	few	TRBJ1-1	.	CASSLEFGDTEAFF	TGTGCCAGCAGCTTGGAATTCGGGGACACTGAAGCTTTCTTT
TRBV20-1	.	TRBJ2-4	.	CSATPFSGSKNIQYF	TGCAGTGCCACTCCTTTCAGTGGGTCCAAAAACATTCAGTACTTC
TRBV27	.	TRBJ2-1	.	CASSSGDVSYNEQFF	TGTGCCAGCAGTTCAGGGGACGTCTCCTACAATGAGCAGTTCTTC
TRBV12-3/TRBV12-4	few	TRBJ2-1	.	CASTSGESNEQFF	TGTGCCAGCACGTCGGGGGAGTCCAATGAGCAGTTCTTC
TRBV29-1	.	TRBJ2-1	.	CSGGEWANEQFF	TGCAGCGGAGGGGAATGGGCCAATGAGCAGTTCTTC
TRBV28	.	TRBJ1-4	.	CASGILTAATNEKLFF	TGTGCCAGCGGAATCCTCACAGCGGCAACTAATGAAAAACTGTTTTTT
TRBV20-1	few	TRBJ2-1	.	CSAQRRARGNEQFF	TGCAGTGCCCAACGGAGGGCCCGAGGTAATGAGCAGTTCTTC
TRBV11-2	.	TRBJ1-2	.	CASSLASAGGGPLYGYTF	TGTGCCAGCAGCTTAGCTTCCGCCGGTGGGGGGCCGCTCTATGGCTACACCTTC
TRBV19	.	TRBJ1-5	.	CASREGGGLQPQHF	TGTGCCAGTAGGGAAGGGGGAGGTCTTCAGCCCCAGCATTTT
TRBV5-1	few	TRBJ2-7	TRBD1	CASSFGTEANEQYF	TGCGCCAGCAGCTTCGGGACAGAGGCTAACGAGCAGTACTTC
TRBV30	few	TRBJ2-1	TRBD2	CAWSRGLAKGNEQFF	TGTGCCTGGAGCCGGGGACTAGCGAAAGGAAATGAGCAGTTCTTC
TRBV10-3	.	TRBJ1-6	.	CAISGPNRDNNSPLHF	TGTGCCATCAGTGGCCCCAACAGGGATAATAATTCACCCCTCCACTTT
TRBV10-3	few	TRBJ1-1	TRBD1	CAISGQGGGNTEAFF	TGTGCCATCAGCGGACAGGGGGGAGGGAACACTGAAGCTTTCTTT
TRBV12-3/TRBV12-4	.	TRBJ1-1	.	CASSPRTYRFEAFF	TGTGCCAGCAGTCCAAGGACGTACCGGTTCGAAGCTTTCTTT
TRBV27	.	TRBJ1-1	.	CASSLYRTANTEAFF	TGTGCCAGCAGTTTATATAGGACGGCGAACACTGAAGCTTTCTTT
TRBV21-1	few	TRBJ2-7	.	CASSKVRTGPIYEQYF	TGTGCCAGCAGCAAAGTGCGGACAGGGCCTATCTACGAGCAGTACTTC
TRBV12-3/TRBV12-4	few	TRBJ2-2	.	CASSSSGTPSNTGELFF	TGTGCCAGCAGTTCATCCGGGACGCCTTCGAACACCGGGGAGCTGTTTTTT
TRBV28	.	TRBJ1-3	TRBD1	CASSILLRGTAGNTIYF	TGTGCCAGCAGTATTTTACTCCGCGGGACAGCTGGAAACACCATATATTTT
TRBV10-3	.	TRBJ2-1	.	CAITDQNYNEQFF	TGTGCCATTACTGACCAAAATTACAATGAGCAGTTCTTC
TRBV24-1	few	TRBJ2-1	.	CATSDLYEQFF	TGTGCCACCAGTGATTTGTATGAGCAGTTCTTC
TRBV6-5	.	TRBJ1-2	TRBD1	CASSRDRVYGYTF	TGTGCCAGCAGTAGAGACAGGGTCTATGGCTACACCTTC
TRBV28	many	TRBJ2-3	TRBD2	CASSSPRSGRATDTQYF	TGTGCCAGCAGTTCCCCGAGGAGCGGGAGGGCCACGGATACGCAGTATTTT
TRBV5-1	.	TRBJ2-2	.	CASSLEGNTGELFF	TGCGCCAGCAGCTTGGAAGGGAACACCGGGGAGCTGTTTTTT
TRBV7-3	few	TRBJ2-2	.	CASRLEGTANTGELFF	TGTGCCAGCAGACTAGAGGGCACCGCGAACACCGGGGAGCTGTTTTTT
TRBV20-1	.	TRBJ2-7	.	CSARIPAERNSYEQYF	TGCAGTGCTAGGATTCCAGCTGAGCGGAACTCCTACGAGCAGTACTTC
TRBV20-1	.	TRBJ1-2	.	CSARAMGDNYGYTF	TGCAGTGCTAGAGCCATGGGGGACAACTATGGCTACACCTTC
TRBV5-1	few	TRBJ2-5	TRBD1	CASSLAQGAAPQETQYF	TGCGCCAGCAGCTTGGCCCAGGGGGCAGCCCCACAAGAGACCCAGTACTTC
TRBV6-6	.	TRBJ1-1	TRBD1	CASSYSGQGATEAFF	TGTGCCAGCAGTTACTCAGGGCAGGGGGCCACTGAAGCTTTCTTT
TRBV3-1	.	TRBJ1-1	.	CASSPKLRGDTEAFF	TGTGCCAGCAGCCCCAAGTTGAGGGGGGACACTGAAGCTTTCTTT
TRBV6-4	.	TRBJ2-7	.	CASSDRGFSYEQYF	TGTGCCAGCAGTGACAGGGGTTTCTCCTACGAGCAGTACTTC
TRBV14	few	TRBJ2-6	.	CASSQVAGRSGANVLTF	TGTGCCAGCAGCCAAGTGGCCGGTCGCTCTGGGGCCAACGTCCTGACTTTC
TRBV7-9	few	TRBJ2-7	.	CASSFGSRENYEQYF	TGTGCCAGCAGCTTTGGTTCCCGGGAGAACTACGAGCAGTACTTC